This T cell receptor beta chain was sequenced during a study of shared T cell receptors in the human thymus. The CDR3 consists of 15 residues. Looked up from germline, CDR1 is SEHNR and CDR2 is FQNEAQ (reference sequence). Trimming took off 0 bases at V and 8 bases at J, with 14 bases between the two ends. Profiled with immunoSEQ multiplex PCR; TCRdb holds only in-frame clones, not every one. The sample holds approximately 760,000 clones, roughly 85% seen once. This sample was shared with a second study, whose subject was human thymus T cells. That work states: Congenital heart defects were the reason for the corrective surgery that the donors, healthy Finnish infants, were having. Corrective cardiac surgery supplied the resected thymus tissue. The related literature has documented a marked overlap of thymic repertoires among unrelated individuals.

The chain has TRBV7-9 and TRBJ2-1; tentative D call: TRBD1 (5 bases). The specimen sequenced was thymocytes. This clonotype originated in a girl in the first two years of life with a congenital heart defect. This CDR3 is CASSLASRAEYEQFF. The CDR3 DNA sequence: TGTGCCAGCAGCTTAGCGTCCAGGGCAGAGTATGAGCAGTTCTTC.